This entry lists 19 T cell receptor beta chains sequenced from one sample in a study of blood T cell repertoires in COVID-19 (dated by TCRdb to 2018 to 2021). The library relied on the immunoSEQ multiplex PCR assay. TCRdb re-hosts the immuneACCESS table, in-frame sequences only. Its copies lack some clones; in the studies checked, an unresolved V gene accounts for under half of them, and the cause for the rest is not known. A total of 310,000 or so clones appear in this sample, about 87% of them only once. The ten largest clones capture about 1.2% of the sample. Sequences were obtained from peripheral blood. The receptors were gathered from a man aged 70 or older with acute or convalescent COVID-19.

The chain recombines TRBV27 with TRBJ2-3; 7 bases agree with TRBD1. CDR1 and CDR2 (germline): MNHEY, SMNVEV (reference sequence). The J segment lost 1 base and the V segment lost 10 bases, leaving 8 bases of the junction unmatched. The length of the CDR3 is 14 residues. CDR3 nucleotide sequence: TGTGCCACCGGGACAGACTCACGCACAGATACGCAGTATTTT. This translates into CATGTDSRTDTQYF.

This rearrangement joins TRBV4-2 to TRBJ1-6, with D maybe TRBD1 (6 bases). Germline CDR1 and CDR2: LGHNA and YNFKEQ. The CDR3 sequence is 15 residues long. Trimming pared 5 bases from V and 6 bases from J, leaving 14 bases between. CDR3 nucleotides: TGTGCCAGCAGCGAAGCCAGGGGCGGTAATTCACCCCTCCACTTT. Translation: CASSEARGGNSPLHF.

The V call is TRBV28, the J call TRBJ2-7, with D perhaps matching TRBD1 (8 bases). Looked up from germline, CDR1 is MDHEN and CDR2 is SYDVKM. CDR3 length equals 14 residues. The ends were cut back, 7 bases at V and 1 base at J, with 14 bases in the middle. The CDR3 here is CASTGQGGSYEQYF. The CDR3 DNA sequence: TGTGCCAGCACCGGACAGGGAGGGTCCTACGAGCAGTACTTC.

The rearrangement joins TRBV7-9 to TRBJ2-2; tentatively, D is TRBD1 (6 bases). CDR1 and CDR2 from the germline V gene are SEHNR and FQNEAQ (reference sequence). Deletions cut 10 bases from V and 1 base from J, with 16 bases between. The CDR3 has 15 amino acids. This CDR3 reads CAISGAGENTGELFF. The CDR3 DNA follows: TGTGCCATCTCTGGGGCAGGGGAGAACACCGGGGAGCTGTTTTTT.

This chain uses TRBV7-2 with TRBJ2-5; possibly TRBD2 for D (5 bases). The CDR3 extends over 15 amino acids. With 5 bases removed from V and 5 bases from J, the gap between germline ends came to 18 bases. Germline V lookup: CDR1 SGHTA, CDR2 FQGNSA. The CDR3 bases are TGTGCCAGCAGCCCTGCCGGAGTAGCGTGGGAGACCCAGTACTTC. This sequence encodes CASSPAGVAWETQYF.

The J gene is TRBJ2-1, the V gene TRBV20-1, with TRBD2 matching 8 bases. V was clipped by 7 bases and J by 9 bases; unmatched bases: 2. Germline CDR1 reads DFQATT; CDR2 reads SNEGSKA (reference sequence). The CDR3 is 10 residues long. The CDR3 sequence is CSGGTSEQFF. The DNA for the CDR3 is TGCAGTGGCGGGACTAGTGAGCAGTTCTTC.

This clone has a single count. The rearrangement uses TRBV19 and TRBJ1-2; D is ambiguous. V was trimmed by 1 base and J by 2 bases, leaving 11 bases between them. This CDR3 has 15 residues. Germline V gene sequence: CDR1 LNHDA, CDR2 SQIVND (reference sequence). CDR3 protein: CASSIAPSRNYGYTF. Here the CDR3 DNA reads TGTGCCAGTAGTATAGCGCCATCTCGGAACTATGGCTACACCTTC.

CDR3 nucleotide sequence: TGTGCCAGCAGCCAAGGGGACAGGGGTAGCACAGATACGCAGTATTTT. This translates into CASSQGDRGSTDTQYF. The chain combines TRBV14 with TRBJ2-3, with 10 positions matching TRBD1. Trimming at V came to 1 base and at J to 0 bases, leaving 1 base not matched to a gene. This CDR3 is 16 amino acids long. Germline lookup yields CDR1 SGHDN and CDR2 FVKESK. Full variable domain (remainder filled in from reference TRBV14 and TRBJ2-3): EAGVTQFPSHSVIEKGQTVTLRCDPISGHDNLYWYRRVMGKEIKFLLHFVKESKQDESGMPNNRFLAERTGGTYSTLKVQPAELEDSGVYFCASSQGDRGSTDTQYFGPGTRLTVL.

J is TRBJ2-7 and V is TRBV15, with TRBD1 matching over 7 bases. This CDR3 has 14 residues. The V gene's germline CDR1 is LNHNV and CDR2 YYDKDF (reference sequence). The V gene end was trimmed by 5 bases and the J gene end by 2 bases; junction bases not matched to a gene: 6. CDR3 region: CATSLNRGAYEQYF. The CDR3, as DNA: TGTGCCACCAGCTTAAACAGGGGAGCCTACGAGCAGTACTTC.

V is TRBV18 and J is TRBJ2-3, with a tentative D call TRBD2 (6 bases). Germline V gives CDR1 KGHSH, CDR2 LQKENI. V was clipped by 1 base and J by 2 bases, with 13 bases between them. The CDR3 runs to 16 residues. CDR3 amino acids: CASSPRGSGITDTQYF. The CDR3 coding sequence is TGTGCCAGCTCACCACGGGGTAGCGGAATCACAGATACGCAGTATTTT.

This chain connects TRBV11-2 to TRBJ2-3; TRBD2 agrees at 10 bases. The CDR3 runs to 16 residues. V was clipped by 1 base and J by 8 bases; unmatched bases: 9. Germline V CDR1 and CDR2: SGHAT, FQNNGV. In DNA form, the CDR3 reads TGTGCCAGCAGCTTAGTGAGCGGGGGGGGCACAAGTACGCAGTATTTT. Translation gives CASSLVSGGGTSTQYF.

In this sample, this clone turned up a few times. V usage is TRBV28 and J usage is TRBJ1-2; D might be TRBD1 (5 bases). This CDR3 is built from 14 residues. The V gene lost 8 bases and the J gene lost 3 bases, with 16 bases spanning the gap. CDR1 and CDR2 (germline): MDHEN, SYDVKM. The CDR3 nucleotides read TGTGCCAGCCGGATACCAACAGGTTACTATGGCTACACCTTC. Encoded protein: CASRIPTGYYGYTF.

This chain joins TRBV7-2 and TRBJ2-3; 7 bases are shared with TRBD2. The CDR3 loop spans 15 amino acids. The trim removed 1 base at V and 6 bases at J, leaving 7 bases unmatched. Per germline, CDR1 SGHTA and CDR2 FQGNSA. CDR3 in amino acids: CASSLEVSGLDTQYF. The CDR3 DNA reads TGTGCCAGCAGCTTAGAAGTTAGCGGGTTGGATACGCAGTATTTT.

The chain carries TRBV6-5 and TRBJ2-7; possible D gene TRBD1, 6 bases. CDR1 MNHEY and CDR2 SVGAGI come from the germline V gene. Trimming left V 5 bases short and J 2 bases short, with 16 bases between. The CDR3 loop spans 15 amino acids. The CDR3 sequence is CASSTQQGGPYEQYF. CDR3 bases: TGTGCCAGCAGTACCCAACAGGGTGGGCCCTACGAGCAGTACTTC.

This clone was observed a single time. V and J are TRBV7-8 and TRBJ2-7; unclear D gene. Per the germline V gene, CDR1 is SGHVS and CDR2 is FQNEAQ. The CDR3 loop spans 14 amino acids. Trimming removed 5 bases from V and 2 bases from J, with 13 bases in between. This chain's CDR3 is CASSPEALTYEQYF. DNA for the CDR3: TGTGCCAGCAGCCCTGAGGCATTGACCTACGAGCAGTACTTC. Full variable domain (remainder filled in from reference TRBV7-8 and TRBJ2-7): GAGVSQSPRYKVAKRGQDVALRCDPISGHVSLFWYQQALGQGPEFLTYFQNEAQLDKSGLPSDRFFAERPEGSVSTLKIQRTQQEDSAVYLCASSPEALTYEQYFGPGTRLTVT.

This clone came up a few times. The chain recombines TRBV29-1 with TRBJ1-2, with a weak D call TRBD1 (5 bases). The CDR3 runs to 11 residues. V was trimmed by 7 bases and J by 7 bases, leaving 13 bases between them. Looked up from germline, CDR1 is SQVTM and CDR2 is ANQGSEA. The CDR3 nucleotides are TGCAGCGCTGATCGTAGGGGTGGCTACACCTTC. Translation gives CSADRRGGYTF.

This clone was counted once. The chain recombines TRBV6-5 with TRBJ2-3, with 8 bases fitting TRBD2. With 6 bases clipped from V and 1 base from J, the junction kept 6 bases outside the gene matches. Germline values: CDR1 MNHEY, CDR2 SVGAGI. CDR3 length equals 15 residues. The DNA of the CDR3 is TGTGCCAGCAGACCCAGCGGGAGAGGCACAGATACGCAGTATTTT. It codes for CASRPSGRGTDTQYF.

The chain couples TRBV6-2 or TRBV6-3 to TRBJ2-5; 9 nucleotides match TRBD2. Per the germline V gene, CDR1 is MNHEY and CDR2 is SVGEGT. The V gene end was trimmed by 1 base and the J gene end by 0 bases; junction bases not matched to a gene: 12. The CDR3 extends over 19 amino acids. In DNA, the CDR3 is TGTGCCAGCAGTTACTGGCGGGAGGGCCTCGGAAAGTACCAAGAGACCCAGTACTTC. It codes for CASSYWREGLGKYQETQYF.

This sequence joins TRBV18 and TRBJ1-2, with D unresolved. The CDR3 contains 13 residues. Germline values: CDR1 KGHSH, CDR2 LQKENI. V lost 3 bases and J 8 bases, leaving 13 bases between the germline ends. The DNA of the CDR3 is TGTGCCAGCTCACCCGGGGAGGGCCTGGGCTACACCTTC. Residues: CASSPGEGLGYTF.